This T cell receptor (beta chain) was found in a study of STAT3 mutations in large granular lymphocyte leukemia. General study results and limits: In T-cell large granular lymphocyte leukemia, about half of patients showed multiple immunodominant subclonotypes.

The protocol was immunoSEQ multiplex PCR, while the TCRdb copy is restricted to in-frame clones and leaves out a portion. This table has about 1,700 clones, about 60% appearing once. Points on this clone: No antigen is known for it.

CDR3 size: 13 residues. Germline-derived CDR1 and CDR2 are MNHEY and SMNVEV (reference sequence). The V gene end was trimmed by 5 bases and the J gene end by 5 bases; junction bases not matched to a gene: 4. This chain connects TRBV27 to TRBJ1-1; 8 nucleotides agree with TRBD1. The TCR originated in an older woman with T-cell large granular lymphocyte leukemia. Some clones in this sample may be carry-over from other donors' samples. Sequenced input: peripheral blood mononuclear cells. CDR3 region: CASSGQGRTEAFF. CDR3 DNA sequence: TGTGCCAGCAGTGGACAGGGCCGGACTGAAGCTTTCTTT.